This T cell receptor (beta chain) was found in a study of OX40 agonist ivuxolimab in advanced cancers. CDR1 and CDR2 from the germline V gene are GTSNPN and SVGIG (reference sequence). This CDR3 is 13 amino acids long. Sequencing used immunoSEQ multiplex PCR; TCRdb keeps in-frame clones, though not all of them. The sample lists more than 90,000 clones, 70% to 85% occurring once. This TCR came from an adult with an advanced solid tumor such as melanoma, head and neck, liver or kidney cancer. This specimen consisted of CD4+ or CD8+ T cells sorted from blood, obtained in a trial of the OX40 agonist ivuxolimab. V is TRBV30 and J is TRBJ2-5; possibly TRBD2 for D (7 bases). The J call may be in error: the DNA end matches TRBJ2-7 better. The CDR3 nucleotides are TGTGCCTGGAGTAGGGGGGGCCCCTACGAGCAGTACTTC. Its translation is CAWSRGGPYEQYF.